This T cell receptor beta chain was sequenced in a study of shared clonotypes between healthy human individuals. Germline V lookup: CDR1 SQVTM, CDR2 ANQGSEA. The germline V and J ends were trimmed by 0 bases and 0 bases, with 3 bases remaining between them. The CDR3 spans 12 residues. Generated by immunoSEQ multiplex PCR, the TCRdb table keeps only in-frame clones and is missing some. The data show millions of clones, 80% to 95% seen once. Specimen: naive CD4+ T cells from PBMCs. Noted subset: CD45RA+ positively selected. The TCR sequence derives from a man aged 18 to 30 in good health. Some clones in this sample may be carry-over from other donors' samples. The chain couples TRBV29-1 to TRBJ2-7, with D hard to call. The CDR3 DNA follows: TGCAGCGTTGAAGAAGACTCCTACGAGCAGTACTTC. Residues: CSVEEDSYEQYF.